The 17 T cell receptor beta chains reported below all come from one sample, sequenced in a study of Graves' ophthalmopathy and Graves' hyperthyroidism. Using RNA transcripts, the TCR beta CDR3 regions were amplified. Second-round multiplex PCR came after first-round RT-PCR with HTBI primers. In TCRdb, the multiplex PCR reads were re-called with MiXCR into one record per CDR3 protein. This sample has about 380,000 distinct CDR3 sequences, with about 16% found just once. The specimen sequenced was peripheral blood. The receptors shown here come from a woman under 30 with stable Graves' hyperthyroidism.

In its sample, this clonotype was seen a few times. The chain uses TRBV14 and TRBJ2-5, with TRBD1 matching over 7 bases. Germline V lookup: CDR1 SGHDN, CDR2 FVKESK. Trimming cost V 3 bases and J 5 bases; bases outside gene matches: 9. CDR3 length equals 15 residues. The CDR3 region is CASSHIGGTYETQYF. In DNA, the CDR3 is TGTGCCAGCAGCCACATAGGGGGCACCTACGAGACCCAGTACTTC.

This clonotype was detected a few times. The chain is built from TRBV5-1 and TRBJ2-2; D not resolved. This CDR3 contains 13 residues. Germline values: CDR1 SGHRS, CDR2 YFSETQ. Trimming stripped 1 base from V and 7 bases from J, with 8 bases between. The CDR3 region has the DNA TGCGCCAGCAGCTTGATCTCAGGCGGGGAGCTGTTTTTT. This translates into CASSLISGGELFF. The entire variable domain, with the rest obtained from reference TRBV5-1 and TRBJ2-2, is as follows: KAGVTQTPRYLIKTRGQQVTLSCSPISGHRSVSWYQQTPGQGLQFLFEYFSETQRNKGNFPGRFSGRQFSNSRSEMNVSTLELGDSALYLCASSLISGGELFFGEGSRLTVL.

This clonotype was counted many times. The chain is built from TRBV7-9 and TRBJ2-5, with D perhaps TRBD1 (6 bases). The germline V gene encodes CDR1 SEHNR and CDR2 FQNEAQ (reference sequence). V was clipped by 5 bases and J by 1 base, with 11 bases between them. The CDR3 is 14 amino acids. CDR3 nucleotide sequence: TGTGCCAGCAGCCGCTCACAGGGCCAAGAGACCCAGTACTTC. Protein product: CASSRSQGQETQYF.

This clonotype has more than one count but fewer than ten. This chain joins TRBV3-1 and TRBJ2-7; 10 positions match TRBD2. The germline V gene encodes CDR1 LGHDT and CDR2 YNNKEL (reference sequence). The CDR3 covers 15 residues. Trimming removed 1 base from V and 4 bases from J; junction bases left unmatched: 4. The CDR3: CASSQGTSGVYEQYF. For the CDR3, the DNA is TGTGCCAGCAGCCAAGGAACTAGCGGGGTTTACGAGCAGTACTTC.

This clonotype was picked up many times. This chain joins TRBV12-3 or TRBV12-4 and TRBJ2-5; tentatively, D is TRBD1 or TRBD2 (6 bases each). V lost 10 bases to trimming and J lost 4 bases, with 16 bases between them. This CDR3 is built from 13 residues. Here the CDR3 DNA reads TGTGCCACCAATGACGGAGGGGGAGAGACCCAGTACTTC. This codes for CATNDGGGETQYF.

V usage is TRBV28 and J usage is TRBJ2-2, with D perhaps assigned TRBD1 or TRBD2 (6 bases each). The germline V gene has CDR1 MDHEN and CDR2 SYDVKM. V dropped 5 bases and J dropped 0 bases, with 13 bases sitting between them. This CDR3 region has 16 residues. Here the CDR3 DNA reads TGTGCCAGCAGTAGCCGGGGGCTCTCGAACACCGGGGAGCTGTTTTTT. Residues: CASSSRGLSNTGELFF.

This clonotype was observed many times. The gene calls are TRBV19 and TRBJ1-2; 8 bases are a match to TRBD1. The V segment lost 6 bases and the J segment 8 bases; nucleotides outside the gene matches: 11. From germline, CDR1 is LNHDA and CDR2 SQIVND (reference sequence). This CDR3 region has 14 residues. The CDR3 protein is CASSRGQALGGYTF. The CDR3 bases are TGTGCCAGTAGCCGGGGACAGGCCCTGGGGGGCTACACCTTC. Supplemented by reference TRBV19 and TRBJ1-2, the full variable domain reads DGGITQSPKYLFRKEGQNVTLSCEQNLNHDAMYWYRQDPGQGLRLIYYSQIVNDFQKGDIAEGYSVSREKKESFPLTVTSAQKNPTAFYLCASSRGQALGGYTFGSGTRLTVV.

This clonotype was counted at least ten times. The chain is built from TRBV6-2 or TRBV6-3 and TRBJ1-2; a weak D match, TRBD1 (6 bases). Trimming left V 4 bases short and J 0 bases short, with 6 bases between. Germline CDR1 MNHEY, CDR2 SVGEGT. CDR3 length: 13 residues. The CDR3 protein is CASSWDTNYGYTF. The CDR3 region has the DNA TGTGCCAGCAGTTGGGACACTAACTATGGCTACACCTTC.

Worth noting for this clonotype: The junction departs from germline at one end; a sequencing error may be responsible. The chain combines TRBV5-1 with TRBJ1-1; D not certain. Per germline, CDR1 SGHRS and CDR2 YFSETQ. CDR3 length equals 12 residues. The CDR3 DNA is TGCGCCAGCAGCTTGGGGATCACTGAAGCTGTCTTT. The encoded protein is CASSLGITEAVF.

This clonotype was counted at least ten times. V is TRBV7-9 and J is TRBJ1-6, with a tentative D call TRBD1 (6 bases). Germline CDR1 and CDR2: SEHNR and FQNEAQ (reference sequence). This CDR3 has 13 amino acids. V gave up 1 base and J gave up 8 bases, with 6 bases separating them. The CDR3 reads CASSLGTDSPLHF. The CDR3 coding sequence is TGTGCCAGCAGCTTAGGGACAGATTCACCCCTCCACTTT.

This clonotype was detected ten times or more. The chain is built from TRBV20-1 and TRBJ2-2; 9 bases match TRBD2. This CDR3 is built from 17 residues. CDR1 is DFQATT and CDR2 is SNEGSKA in the germline V gene (reference sequence). Germline trimming cut 2 bases from V and 0 bases from J; bases unmatched to any gene: 7. CDR3 DNA sequence: TGCAGTGCTAGATTAGCGGGGGCCCCTACGAACACCGGGGAGCTGTTTTTT. Protein sequence: CSARLAGAPTNTGELFF.

This clonotype was picked up many times. Germline and junction disagree at one end, which may indicate a read error. The chain couples TRBV7-7 to TRBJ1-5, with 7 positions matching TRBD1. Germline CDR1 is SSHAT and CDR2 is FNYEAQ (reference sequence). This CDR3 spans 17 amino acids. CDR3 region: CASSPRAQDRDDQPQHF. The CDR3 DNA sequence: TGTGCTAGCAGTCCTCGGGCCCAAGACAGGGATGATCAGCCCCAGCATTTT.

This clonotype was counted at least ten times. The V call is TRBV9, the J call TRBJ2-5, with D perhaps matching TRBD1 or TRBD2 (5 bases each). The CDR3 loop spans 14 amino acids. CDR1 and CDR2 from the germline V gene are SGDLS and YYNGEE. With 3 bases removed from V and 3 bases from J, the gap between germline ends came to 12 bases. CDR3 bases: TGTGCCAGCAGCGCCCTCGGGACCAAAGAGACCCAGTACTTC. Its translation is CASSALGTKETQYF.

This clonotype was detected ten times or more. The rearrangement joins TRBV7-2 to TRBJ2-5, with D possibly TRBD1 on 6 matching bases. Germline V gene sequence: CDR1 SGHTA, CDR2 FQGNSA. This CDR3 contains 15 residues. V shed 7 bases and J shed 4 bases, with 19 bases lying between them. The CDR3 spells CASTPQGWYRETQYF. The CDR3 nucleotides are TGTGCCAGCACCCCCCAGGGGTGGTACCGAGAGACCCAGTACTTC.

This clonotype has just a few counts. The chain carries TRBV11-2 and TRBJ2-2; D is uncertain. The CDR3 runs 14 residues. The V gene's germline CDR1 is SGHAT and CDR2 FQNNGV. V was cut by 3 bases and J by 4 bases, with 9 bases left in between. CDR3 residues: CASSFSKITGELFF. CDR3 nucleotides: TGTGCCAGCAGCTTCTCCAAAATCACCGGGGAGCTGTTTTTT.

A few counts support this clonotype. The chain recombines TRBV5-5 with TRBJ1-5, with D possibly TRBD1 on 6 matching bases. The germline V gene encodes CDR1 SGHKS and CDR2 YYEKEE (reference sequence). The CDR3 length is 15 residues. V lost 3 bases, J lost 6 bases, and 16 bases lay in between. CDR3 amino acids: CASSYRVGRTQPQHF. CDR3 nucleotides: TGTGCCAGCAGCTACAGGGTCGGGCGGACTCAGCCCCAGCATTTT.

This clonotype came up many times. The chain recombines TRBV2 with TRBJ1-1, with D perhaps matching TRBD1 (5 bases). The CDR3 spans 14 residues. Germline V lookup: CDR1 SNHLY, CDR2 FYNNEI. Trimming cost V 6 bases and J 3 bases, with 14 bases left between them. In DNA, the CDR3 is TGTGCCAGCAGCCTATCGACAGCCTACACTGAAGCTTTCTTT. Translated, it gives CASSLSTAYTEAFF.